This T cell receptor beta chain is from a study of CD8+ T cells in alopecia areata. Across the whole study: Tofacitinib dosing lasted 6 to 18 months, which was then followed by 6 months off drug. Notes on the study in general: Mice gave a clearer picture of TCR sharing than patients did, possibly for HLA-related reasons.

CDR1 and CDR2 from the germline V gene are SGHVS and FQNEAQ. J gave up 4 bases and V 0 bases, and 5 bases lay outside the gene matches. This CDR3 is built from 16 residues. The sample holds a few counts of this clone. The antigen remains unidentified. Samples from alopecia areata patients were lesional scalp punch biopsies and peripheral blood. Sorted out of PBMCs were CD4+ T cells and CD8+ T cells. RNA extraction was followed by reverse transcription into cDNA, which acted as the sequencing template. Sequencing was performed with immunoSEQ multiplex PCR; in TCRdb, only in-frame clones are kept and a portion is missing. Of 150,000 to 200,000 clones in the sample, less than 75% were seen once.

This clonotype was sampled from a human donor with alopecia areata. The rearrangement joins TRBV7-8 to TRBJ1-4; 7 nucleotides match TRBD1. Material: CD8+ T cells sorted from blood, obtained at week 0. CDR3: CASSLAGTAINEKLFF. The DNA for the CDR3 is TGTGCCAGCAGCTTAGCGGGGACAGCGATTAATGAAAAACTGTTTTTT.